The 25 T cell receptor beta chains below all came from one sample that was sequenced in a study of T cell responses to AZD1222 COVID-19 vaccine (dated by TCRdb to 2020 to 2023). The library was made by the immunoSEQ multiplex PCR assay. TCRdb carries this immuneACCESS record with in-frame sequences only. Its versions omit some clonotypes, under half of them owing to an unresolved V gene in the studies checked, with the rest unexplained. The sample profile shows 150,000 to 200,000 clones; 70% to 90% of them were found once. The top ten hold around 6.4% of the sample. The time point label, read with the paper, signifies: baseline before first vaccination. The input for sequencing was peripheral blood, taken on day 0 of AZD1222 vaccination. The receptors here all came from an adult in good health.

CDR3 protein: CASSFNQMGRDYEQYF. In DNA form, the CDR3 reads TGTGCCAGCAGTTTCAACCAAATGGGCAGGGACTACGAGCAGTACTTC. The chain is built from TRBV27 and TRBJ2-7, with D maybe TRBD1 (5 bases). V gave up 3 bases and J gave up 3 bases, with 18 bases separating them. The CDR3 covers 16 residues. In germline, CDR1 is MNHEY, CDR2 SMNVEV (reference sequence).

The CDR3 reads CAWSSAPGGGYTF. For the CDR3, the DNA is TGTGCCTGGAGTTCTGCCCCGGGGGGCGGCTACACCTTC. The chain has TRBV30 and TRBJ1-2; a weak D match, TRBD1 (6 bases). V gave up 2 bases and J gave up 8 bases, with 15 bases separating them. Germline V lookup: CDR1 GTSNPN, CDR2 SVGIG (reference sequence). The CDR3 runs to 13 residues.

The sample holds one count of this clone. This chain uses TRBV9 with TRBJ1-1; D remains ambiguous. CDR1 SGDLS and CDR2 YYNGEE come from the germline V gene. The length of the CDR3 is 15 residues. The germline V and J ends were trimmed by 6 bases and 0 bases, with 15 bases remaining between them. The chain's CDR3 is CASTLGGSMNTEAFF. The CDR3 DNA sequence: TGTGCCAGCACCCTCGGTGGGTCGATGAACACTGAAGCTTTCTTT.

The V gene is TRBV6-4, the J gene TRBJ1-6; 7 nucleotides align to TRBD1. The CDR3 extends over 15 amino acids. The germline V gene encodes CDR1 MRHNA and CDR2 SNTAGT. The V gene end was trimmed by 6 bases and the J gene end by 7 bases; junction bases not matched to a gene: 9. CDR3 protein: CASSPEQGRNSPLHF. The CDR3 bases are TGTGCCAGCAGCCCAGAACAGGGGAGGAATTCACCCCTCCACTTT.

This sequence joins TRBV7-5 and TRBJ1-2. TRBV7-5 is described as a pseudogene. The CDR3 sequence is 19 residues long. The CDR3 sequence: CARSLDLIIAKGRYYGYTF. The CDR3 nucleotides read TGTGCCAGAAGCTTAGATCTTATTATTGCCAAAGGGCGTTACTATGGCTACACCTTC.

This clone was seen just once. The chain joins TRBV19 to TRBJ1-5; D uncertain. The CDR3 spans 14 residues. Trimming cost V 0 bases and J 4 bases, with 7 bases left between them. CDR1 and CDR2 from the germline V gene are LNHDA and SQIVND (reference sequence). Written as DNA, the CDR3 is TGTGCCAGTAGTATAGATTTCTCAAATCAGCCCCAGCATTTT. Translation: CASSIDFSNQPQHF.

This chain links TRBV19 with TRBJ2-3; 9 bases agree with TRBD1. Germline V gene sequence: CDR1 LNHDA, CDR2 SQIVND (reference sequence). The CDR3 totals 14 residues. V gave up 9 bases and J gave up 3 bases; unmatched junction bases: 7. The CDR3 DNA sequence: TGTGCCAGCACCGGGACAGGGCGGACAGATACGCAGTATTTT. This gives the protein CASTGTGRTDTQYF. Drawing the rest from reference TRBV19 and TRBJ2-3, the complete variable domain is DGGITQSPKYLFRKEGQNVTLSCEQNLNHDAMYWYRQDPGQGLRLIYYSQIVNDFQKGDIAEGYSVSREKKESFPLTVTSAQKNPTAFYLCASTGTGRTDTQYFGPGTRLTVL.

V gene TRBV7-2 combines with J gene TRBJ1-5; no firm D call. V dropped 2 bases and J dropped 3 bases, with 8 bases sitting between them. Germline CDR1 and CDR2: SGHTA and FQGNSA. This CDR3 contains 14 residues. CDR3 residues: CASSLRLDNQPQHF. The CDR3 DNA reads as TGTGCCAGCAGCTTAAGGCTAGACAATCAGCCCCAGCATTTT.

The rearrangement uses TRBV5-1 and TRBJ2-5; 13 bases match TRBD2. Germline CDR1 and CDR2: SGHRS and YFSETQ. The V segment lost 3 bases and the J segment 5 bases; nucleotides outside the gene matches: 7. The CDR3 spans 16 residues. CDR3 region: CASSYWTSGSGETQYF. The CDR3 DNA reads as TGCGCCAGCAGCTACTGGACTAGCGGGAGTGGCGAGACCCAGTACTTC.

The rearrangement joins TRBV9 to TRBJ1-6; 8 bases are shared with TRBD1. Per the germline V gene, CDR1 is SGDLS and CDR2 is YYNGEE. The CDR3 contains 15 residues. The V and J ends lost 3 bases and 10 bases, in that order; junction bases with no gene match: 9. CDR3 nucleotides: TGTGCCAGCAGCGCCCGGACAGGGACTGGCTCACCCCTCCACTTT. Residues: CASSARTGTGSPLHF.

The rearrangement joins TRBV5-6 to TRBJ1-6, with TRBD1 matching 7 bases. Germline assignment: CDR1 SGHDT and CDR2 YYEEEE. V lost 4 bases to trimming and J lost 6 bases; unmatched junction nucleotides: 4. This CDR3 has 14 amino acids. The CDR3, as DNA: TGTGCCAGCAGCCAGGGACAGTTTAATTCACCCCTCCACTTT. It is translated as CASSQGQFNSPLHF. Together with reference TRBV5-6 and TRBJ1-6, the CDR3 gives the full variable domain: DAGVTQSPTHLIKTRGQQVTLRCSPKSGHDTVSWYQQALGQGPQFIFQYYEEEERQRGNFPDRFSGHQFPNYSSELNVNALLLGDSALYLCASSQGQFNSPLHFGNGTRLTVT.

The chain combines TRBV28 with TRBJ1-5; D is undetermined. Germline CDR1 reads MDHEN; CDR2 reads SYDVKM. CDR3 length: 11 amino acids. V was pared by 3 bases and J by 13 bases, with 10 bases between. CDR3: CASSFRSEQHF. For the CDR3, the DNA is TGTGCCAGCAGTTTCCGGTCAGAACAGCATTTT.

J is TRBJ2-4 and V is TRBV29-1; 9 nucleotides line up with TRBD1. Germline V gene data show CDR1 as SQVTM and CDR2 as ANQGSEA. V lost 7 bases and J lost 1; bases outside the gene matches: 8. This CDR3 has 15 residues. The CDR3 sequence: CSATGTGSAKNIQYF. The CDR3 DNA follows: TGCAGCGCTACCGGGACAGGGTCTGCCAAAAACATTCAGTACTTC.

The V and J genes are TRBV12-3 or TRBV12-4 and TRBJ2-7; D gene uncertain. Trimming cost V 6 bases and J 2 bases, with 11 bases left between them. This CDR3 region has 13 residues. The CDR3 loop is CASSLRETYEQYF. Here the CDR3 DNA reads TGTGCCAGCAGCCTCAGAGAGACCTACGAGCAGTACTTC.

This rearrangement joins TRBV6-5 to TRBJ1-3; perhaps TRBD1 as D (5 bases). Per germline, CDR1 MNHEY and CDR2 SVGAGI. V dropped 5 bases and J dropped 1 base, with 6 bases sitting between them. The CDR3 consists of 13 residues. CDR3 residues: CASSQGSGNTIYF. In DNA, the CDR3 is TGTGCCAGCAGTCAGGGATCTGGAAACACCATATATTTT.

In regard to this clone: At one end the junction does not follow the germline gene, possibly because of a read error. This rearrangement joins TRBV7-9 to TRBJ1-2; 7 nucleotides agree with TRBD1. CDR3 length: 16 amino acids. Germline V gives CDR1 SEHNR, CDR2 FQNEAQ (reference sequence). This chain's CDR3 is CANSATGTVTGYGYTF. CDR3 coding DNA: TGTGCCAACAGCGCTACCGGGACAGTGACGGGCTATGGCTACACCTTC.

The CDR3 loop is CASSGQWNTEAFF. The CDR3 DNA reads TGTGCCAGCAGCGGACAGTGGAACACTGAAGCTTTCTTT. This rearrangement joins TRBV12-3 or TRBV12-4 to TRBJ1-1, with D perhaps TRBD1 (6 bases). Trimming pared 6 bases from V and 1 base from J, leaving 9 bases between. The CDR3 totals 13 residues.

The chain links TRBV6-5 to TRBJ1-1; D unresolved. In germline, CDR1 is MNHEY, CDR2 SVGAGI. With 4 bases removed from V and 11 bases from J, the gap between germline ends came to 11 bases. The CDR3 has 11 amino acids. The CDR3 region is CASSSSRKAFF. The CDR3 DNA follows: TGTGCCAGCAGTTCAAGCCGGAAGGCTTTCTTT.

CDR3 in amino acids: CASSFAPGQGTYEQYF. The CDR3 DNA reads as TGCGCCAGCAGCTTTGCTCCGGGACAAGGAACCTACGAGCAGTACTTC. The chain joins TRBV5-1 to TRBJ2-7, with TRBD1 as a possible D gene (6 bases). CDR3 size: 16 residues. Germline V gene sequence: CDR1 SGHRS, CDR2 YFSETQ. The ends were cut back, 2 bases at V and 2 bases at J, with 17 bases in the middle.

This sequence joins TRBV18 and TRBJ2-1; D ambiguous. Germline V gene data show CDR1 as KGHSH and CDR2 as LQKENI. Trimming removed 6 bases from V and 6 bases from J, with 6 bases in between. The CDR3 extends over 11 amino acids. CDR3 coding DNA: TGTGCCAGCTCTCGCTTCAATGAGCAGTTCTTC. Encoded protein: CASSRFNEQFF.

This chain connects TRBV2 to TRBJ2-7; no clear D. CDR1 is SNHLY and CDR2 is FYNNEI in the germline V gene. The CDR3 is 12 amino acids. CDR3: CATANTPSEQYF. The CDR3 bases are TGTGCTACAGCAAACACTCCGTCCGAGCAGTACTTC.

The chain recombines TRBV6-5 with TRBJ2-1; D may be TRBD2 (5 bases). This CDR3 is built from 14 residues. CDR1 is MNHEY, CDR2 SVGAGI, per germline. The V end was cut by 7 bases, the J end by 7 bases, with 17 bases between. The CDR3 here is CASTLGWEPNEQFF. The CDR3 nucleotides read TGTGCCAGCACCCTCGGGTGGGAGCCAAATGAGCAGTTCTTC.

V is TRBV11-3 and J is TRBJ2-3; D is uncertain. The CDR3 sequence is 14 residues long. The ends were cut back, 1 base at V and 3 bases at J, with 8 bases in the middle. The germline V gene encodes CDR1 SGHNT and CDR2 YENEEA. The CDR3 region has the DNA TGTGCCAGCAGCTTAGGGATAGGAACAGATACGCAGTATTTT. Its translation: CASSLGIGTDTQYF.

The DNA of the CDR3 is TGTGCCAGCAGTTCGACTAGCGGGCCCTACAATGAGCAGTTCTTC. Protein product: CASSSTSGPYNEQFF. The chain joins TRBV27 to TRBJ2-1; 10 bases are shared with TRBD2. Losses at the gene ends were 4 bases for V and 2 bases for J; bases not matched to a gene: 2. The CDR3 totals 15 residues. Germline-derived CDR1 and CDR2 are MNHEY and SMNVEV (reference sequence).

The chain has TRBV9 and TRBJ2-1, with D tentatively TRBD1 (6 bases). V was clipped by 2 bases and J by 2 bases, with 14 bases between them. The CDR3 covers 16 residues. Germline lookup yields CDR1 SGDLS and CDR2 YYNGEE. The CDR3, as DNA: TGTGCCAGCAGCGTTTTGGGGACATCTACCTACAATGAGCAGTTCTTC. This gives the protein CASSVLGTSTYNEQFF.